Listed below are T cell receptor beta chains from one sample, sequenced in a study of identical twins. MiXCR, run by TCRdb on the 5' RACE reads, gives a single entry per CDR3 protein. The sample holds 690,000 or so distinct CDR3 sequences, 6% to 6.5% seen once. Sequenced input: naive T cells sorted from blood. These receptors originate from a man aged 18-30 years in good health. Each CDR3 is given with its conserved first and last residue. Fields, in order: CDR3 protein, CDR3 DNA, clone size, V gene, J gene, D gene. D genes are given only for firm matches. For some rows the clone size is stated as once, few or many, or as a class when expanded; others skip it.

CDR3 protein: CAISESKGFRTYEQYF
CDR3 DNA: TGTGCCATCAGTGAGTCGAAAGGGTTCAGAACCTACGAGCAGTACTTC
clone size: -
V gene: TRBV10-3
J gene: TRBJ2-7
D gene: -

CDR3 protein: CASSLTGGRNEQFF
CDR3 DNA: TGTGCCAGCAGCTTAACAGGGGGCAGGAATGAGCAGTTCTTC
clone size: many
V gene: TRBV5-5
J gene: TRBJ2-1
D gene: TRBD1

CDR3 protein: CASSLDPEAFF
CDR3 DNA: TGTGCCAGCAGCTTAGATCCTGAAGCTTTCTTT
clone size: many
V gene: TRBV7-9
J gene: TRBJ1-1
D gene: -

CDR3 protein: CASRSSGSGTGELFF
CDR3 DNA: TGCGCCAGCAGATCTAGCGGGAGCGGGACCGGGGAGCTGTTTTTT
clone size: many
V gene: TRBV10-1
J gene: TRBJ2-2
D gene: TRBD2

CDR3 protein: CSVEDVGGGPYEQYF
CDR3 DNA: TGCAGCGTTGAAGATGTTGGGGGAGGGCCCTACGAGCAGTACTTC
clone size: many
V gene: TRBV29-1
J gene: TRBJ2-7
D gene: TRBD2

CDR3 protein: CASSPWTVNTEAFF
CDR3 DNA: TGTGCCAGCAGCCCGTGGACGGTGAACACTGAAGCTTTCTTT
clone size: many
V gene: TRBV3-1
J gene: TRBJ1-1
D gene: -

CDR3 protein: CSAGPRLNTGELFF
CDR3 DNA: TGCAGTGCTGGCCCTCGGCTGAACACCGGGGAGCTGTTTTTT
clone size: few
V gene: TRBV20-1
J gene: TRBJ2-2
D gene: -

CDR3 protein: CASSSGDTNTEAFF
CDR3 DNA: TGTGCCAGCAGTTCAGGGGATACGAACACTGAAGCTTTCTTT
clone size: few
V gene: TRBV12-3/TRBV12-4
J gene: TRBJ1-1
D gene: -

CDR3 protein: CASSETGGIQPQHF
CDR3 DNA: TGTGCCAGCAGTGAGACAGGGGGAATACAGCCCCAGCATTTT
clone size: few
V gene: TRBV28
J gene: TRBJ1-5
D gene: TRBD1

CDR3 protein: CASSVAGAQNTEAFF
CDR3 DNA: TGTGCCAGCAGCGTAGCTGGGGCACAGAACACTGAAGCTTTCTTT
clone size: few
V gene: TRBV9
J gene: TRBJ1-1
D gene: -

CDR3 protein: CASGEGVGYEQYF
CDR3 DNA: TGTGCTAGTGGTGAGGGGGTAGGCTACGAGCAGTACTTC
clone size: -
V gene: TRBV12-5
J gene: TRBJ2-7
D gene: -

CDR3 protein: CATSDHLGGQGLKYNEQFF
CDR3 DNA: TGTGCCACCAGTGATCACCTTGGGGGCCAGGGACTGAAGTACAATGAGCAGTTCTTC
clone size: few
V gene: TRBV24-1
J gene: TRBJ2-1
D gene: -

CDR3 protein: CASSLATGTNYGYTF
CDR3 DNA: TGTGCCAGCAGCCTAGCGACAGGGACGAACTATGGCTACACCTTC
clone size: few
V gene: TRBV2
J gene: TRBJ1-2
D gene: TRBD1

CDR3 protein: CAISDSGTTNTGELFF
CDR3 DNA: TGTGCCATCAGTGACTCCGGGACGACGAACACCGGGGAGCTGTTTTTT
clone size: many
V gene: TRBV10-3
J gene: TRBJ2-2
D gene: -

CDR3 protein: CASSQDMRVPRTDTQYF
CDR3 DNA: TGTGCCAGCAGCCAAGATATGAGGGTCCCCCGCACAGATACGCAGTATTTT
clone size: many
V gene: TRBV3-1
J gene: TRBJ2-3
D gene: -

CDR3 protein: CASSFRVLSDEQFF
CDR3 DNA: TGTGCCAGCAGTTTTCGAGTACTTTCGGATGAGCAGTTCTTC
clone size: many
V gene: TRBV12-3/TRBV12-4
J gene: TRBJ2-1
D gene: -

CDR3 protein: CASTLDGRDRYGYTF
CDR3 DNA: TGTGCCAGCACTCTTGATGGCAGGGACAGATATGGCTACACCTTC
clone size: few
V gene: TRBV6-1
J gene: TRBJ1-2
D gene: TRBD1

CDR3 protein: CASSPRGRAEAFF
CDR3 DNA: TGTGCCAGCAGCCCCAGGGGGCGGGCTGAAGCTTTCTTT
clone size: few
V gene: TRBV7-9
J gene: TRBJ1-1
D gene: TRBD1

CDR3 protein: CASSQDTGALSYEQYF
CDR3 DNA: TGTGCCAGCAGCCAAGATACGGGGGCACTCTCCTACGAGCAGTACTTC
clone size: -
V gene: TRBV3-1
J gene: TRBJ2-7
D gene: -

CDR3 protein: CASSQAAGEQFF
CDR3 DNA: TGTGCCAGCAGCCAGGCCGCGGGCGAGCAGTTCTTC
clone size: many
V gene: TRBV4-1
J gene: TRBJ2-1
D gene: -

CDR3 protein: CASSQGAGAREQYF
CDR3 DNA: TGTGCCAGCAGCCAAGGGGCCGGAGCTAGAGAGCAGTACTTC
clone size: few
V gene: TRBV3-1
J gene: TRBJ2-7
D gene: -

CDR3 protein: CASSLPPTGPTITNTGELFF
CDR3 DNA: TGTGCCAGCAGCTTACCCCCGACTGGTCCGACAATAACGAACACCGGGGAGCTGTTTTTT
clone size: -
V gene: TRBV11-1
J gene: TRBJ2-2
D gene: -

CDR3 protein: CASSQGGTRMETQYF
CDR3 DNA: TGTGCCAGCAGCCAAGGGGGGACTAGAATGGAGACCCAGTACTTC
clone size: -
V gene: TRBV3-1
J gene: TRBJ2-5
D gene: TRBD2

CDR3 protein: CASSSTSGRVNEQFF
CDR3 DNA: TGTGCCAGCAGTTCCACTAGCGGGAGGGTGAATGAGCAGTTCTTC
clone size: few
V gene: TRBV27
J gene: TRBJ2-1
D gene: TRBD2

CDR3 protein: CSAPRTGQGTGELFF
CDR3 DNA: TGCAGTGCTCCCAGGACAGGGCAGGGAACCGGGGAGCTGTTTTTT
clone size: -
V gene: TRBV20-1
J gene: TRBJ2-2
D gene: TRBD1

CDR3 protein: CASSLPLRGNGYTF
CDR3 DNA: TGTGCCAGCAGTCTCCCACTTAGAGGCAACGGCTACACCTTC
clone size: many
V gene: TRBV12-3/TRBV12-4
J gene: TRBJ1-2
D gene: -

CDR3 protein: CASSLRSHRGRNTEAFF
CDR3 DNA: TGTGCCAGCAGCTTAAGGTCCCACAGGGGTAGGAACACTGAAGCTTTCTTT
clone size: few
V gene: TRBV6-5
J gene: TRBJ1-1
D gene: TRBD1

CDR3 protein: CASSAQRTNEKLFF
CDR3 DNA: TGTGCCAGCAGTGCACAGCGAACTAATGAAAAACTGTTTTTT
clone size: few
V gene: TRBV2
J gene: TRBJ1-4
D gene: -

CDR3 protein: CASRGVGGYGYTF
CDR3 DNA: TGTGCCAGCAGAGGGGTAGGAGGTTATGGCTACACCTTC
clone size: many
V gene: TRBV6-1
J gene: TRBJ1-2
D gene: -

CDR3 protein: CASSLDRLSEKLFF
CDR3 DNA: TGCGCCAGCAGCTTGGACAGATTAAGTGAAAAACTGTTTTTT
clone size: many
V gene: TRBV5-1
J gene: TRBJ1-4
D gene: -

CDR3 protein: CASTDRGRYEQYF
CDR3 DNA: TGTGCCAGTACTGACAGGGGGCGATACGAGCAGTACTTC
clone size: -
V gene: TRBV12-3/TRBV12-4
J gene: TRBJ2-7
D gene: TRBD1

CDR3 protein: CASIRKPGGPYNEQFF
CDR3 DNA: TGTGCCAGCATCCGAAAACCAGGGGGCCCCTACAATGAGCAGTTCTTC
clone size: -
V gene: TRBV6-1
J gene: TRBJ2-1
D gene: TRBD1

CDR3 protein: CSARVSMGQGAPQYF
CDR3 DNA: TGCAGTGCTAGAGTCTCGATGGGACAGGGGGCTCCCCAGTACTTC
clone size: -
V gene: TRBV20-1
J gene: TRBJ2-5
D gene: TRBD1

CDR3 protein: CASSSPMRSYNEQFF
CDR3 DNA: TGTGCCAGCAGTTCCCCTATGCGGTCCTACAATGAGCAGTTCTTC
clone size: many
V gene: TRBV28
J gene: TRBJ2-1
D gene: -

CDR3 protein: CASGSSRFGETQYF
CDR3 DNA: TGCGCCAGCGGGAGTAGCCGTTTCGGGGAGACCCAGTACTTC
clone size: few
V gene: TRBV5-1
J gene: TRBJ2-5
D gene: -

CDR3 protein: CASSLVGLAGGRVTGELFF
CDR3 DNA: TGCGCCAGCAGCTTGGTCGGACTAGCGGGAGGGCGAGTCACCGGGGAGCTGTTTTTT
clone size: few
V gene: TRBV5-1
J gene: TRBJ2-2
D gene: TRBD2

CDR3 protein: CASSFREAQYF
CDR3 DNA: TGCGCCAGCAGCTTCCGGGAGGCCCAGTACTTC
clone size: -
V gene: TRBV4-1
J gene: TRBJ2-5
D gene: TRBD2